Detailed here is one T cell receptor (beta chain). This record belongs to a study of T cell responses to AZD1222 COVID-19 vaccine. Assay: immunoSEQ multiplex PCR; the TCRdb copy retains only in-frame clones and omits some. The table records about 50,000 clones, 88% of them present only once. CDR1 SQVTM and CDR2 ANQGSEA come from the germline V gene. The length of the CDR3 is 12 residues. V was pared by 3 bases and J by 4 bases, with 6 bases between. The clonotype originates from an adult in good health. V gene TRBV29-1 combines with J gene TRBJ1-4; D unresolved. Source: peripheral blood, taken on day 0 of AZD1222 vaccination. CDR3 nucleotides: TGCAGCGTTGAGGGGTATAATGAAAAACTGTTTTTT. Translation gives CSVEGYNEKLFF. The whole variable domain, remainder taken from reference TRBV29-1 and TRBJ1-4, is SAVISQKPSRDICQRGTSLTIQCQVDSQVTMMFWYRQQPGQSLTLIATANQGSEATYESGFVIDKFPISRPNLTFSTLTVSNMSPEDSSIYLCSVEGYNEKLFFGSGTQLSVL.